The rows below give T cell receptor beta chains drawn from one sample of a study of spatial heterogeneity in lung cancer. TCRdb reprocessed the 5' RACE reads with MiXCR, giving one entry per CDR3 protein. Of approximately 7,000 distinct CDR3 sequences listed, less than 15% are singletons. The specimen comprised lung tumor tissue, sampled at surgery. All receptors derive from a male donor with early-stage non-small cell lung cancer. The CDR3 runs from the conserved cysteine through the conserved F or W. A D gene is named only where the DNA matches it firmly. The listing skips clone size in some rows; elsewhere it reads once, few, many or a size class.

j_call d_call clone_size v_call cdr3_nt cdr3_aa
TRBJ1-5 TRBD1 many TRBV6-1 TGTGCCAGCAGGCTGGGACAGGGGAATCAGCCCCAGCATTTT CASRLGQGNQPQHF
TRBJ2-1 NA many TRBV20-1 TGCAGTGCTAGGGATCTTGGGGACCCCAGGGAGCAGTTCTTC CSARDLGDPREQFF
TRBJ1-2 NA many TRBV5-1 TGCGCCAGCAGCTTGGACTCCTACTATGGCTACACCTTC CASSLDSYYGYTF
TRBJ2-5 TRBD2 many TRBV7-9 TGTGCCAGCAGCCCATGGCCTGGGACTAAGGACGGAGAGACCCAGTACTTC CASSPWPGTKDGETQYF
TRBJ1-1 NA many TRBV7-3 TGTGCCAGCAGCTTTAGGGGCGGGAGCACTGAAGCTTTCTTT CASSFRGGSTEAFF
TRBJ2-5 NA medium-sized TRBV5-4 TGTGCCAGCAGCTTGCGCAGGGGTTTTCAAGAGACCCAGTACTTC CASSLRRGFQETQYF
TRBJ2-5 TRBD2 NA TRBV12-3/TRBV12-4 TGTGCCAGCAGTTTTGGTAGCGGGAGGGCCCAGACCCAGTACTTC CASSFGSGRAQTQYF
TRBJ1-5 TRBD1 many TRBV7-2 TGTGCCAGCAGCGCAACAGGGGGGAGCAATCAGCCCCAGCATTTT CASSATGGSNQPQHF
TRBJ2-1 NA NA TRBV7-2 TGTGCCAGCAGCTTAGTTTGGGGTGGGGCTTACAATGAGCAGTTCTTC CASSLVWGGAYNEQFF
TRBJ1-2 NA medium-sized TRBV27 TGTGCCAGCAGTTTATCGATGGGGGTGGGCTATGGCTACACCTTC CASSLSMGVGYGYTF
TRBJ1-2 NA many TRBV29-1 TGCAGCGTTGAAGATGCAGGAGGGTCATTTATTTTAAACTATGGCTACACCTTC CSVEDAGGSFILNYGYTF
TRBJ1-6 TRBD1 medium-sized TRBV19 TGTGCCAGTAGTGGAAAGCTGACAGGGGCTAATTCACCCCTCCACTTT CASSGKLTGANSPLHF
TRBJ2-7 NA once TRBV20-1 TGCAGTGCTAGAAGGGTCTCATACGAGCAGTACTTC CSARRVSYEQYF
TRBJ1-5 NA many TRBV28 TGTGCCTCCTCCCGCCTCGCGCCCCAGCATTTT CASSRLAPQHF
TRBJ1-5 NA many TRBV12-3/TRBV12-4 TGTGCCAGCAGTTTGGTGGACCGGGGATTCAATCAGCCCCAGCATTTT CASSLVDRGFNQPQHF
TRBJ1-5 TRBD1 many TRBV12-3/TRBV12-4 TGTGCCAGCAGTCCCTCTGGGGGTCAGGGGGATCAGCCCCAGCATTTT CASSPSGGQGDQPQHF
TRBJ1-6 NA many TRBV19 TGTGCCAGTAACAAGGGGCCAAATTCACCCCTCCACTTT CASNKGPNSPLHF
TRBJ2-3 TRBD2 NA TRBV9 TGTGCCAGCAGCATTAAACCCATAGCGGGACCCACCACAGATACGCAGTATTTT CASSIKPIAGPTTDTQYF
TRBJ2-6 NA medium-sized TRBV11-2 TGTGCCAGCAGCTACAGCTCTGGGGCCAACGTCCTGACTTTC CASSYSSGANVLTF
TRBJ2-7 NA NA TRBV14 TGTGCCAGCAGCCAAGGAAGGGCTGAGCAGTACTTC CASSQGRAEQYF
TRBJ1-2 NA many TRBV27 TGTGCCAGCAGTCCTACACTGGCAGGTGGCTACACCTTC CASSPTLAGGYTF
TRBJ1-5 NA medium-sized TRBV3-1 TGTGCCAGCAGCCAAGTCACGACCGATCAGCCCCAGCATTTT CASSQVTTDQPQHF
TRBJ2-3 TRBD2 many TRBV7-3 TGTGCCAGCAGCTTGACTAGCGGGAGATATGATACGCAGTATTTT CASSLTSGRYDTQYF
TRBJ1-3 NA medium-sized TRBV27 TGTGCCAGCAGTTCGCTACAGGGAAGCTTGGGTGGAAACACCATATATTTT CASSSLQGSLGGNTIYF
TRBJ2-4 NA medium-sized TRBV5-1 TGCGCCAGCAGCCGCTTCGGGGACATTCAGTACTTC CASSRFGDIQYF
TRBJ2-1 TRBD2 many TRBV18 TGTGCCAGCTCACCATGGGGAGCGGGGGACAATGAGCAGTTCTTC CASSPWGAGDNEQFF
TRBJ1-6 TRBD1 medium-sized TRBV3-1 TGTGCCAGCAGCCCAGCGCGGGACAGAAATTCACCCCTCCACTTT CASSPARDRNSPLHF
TRBJ2-7 NA medium-sized TRBV20-1 TGCAGTGCTAGATCCCAGTCTAGCCCTCACTACGAGCAGTACTTC CSARSQSSPHYEQYF
TRBJ1-1 NA NA TRBV5-1 TGCGCCAGCAGCTTGCAGGGGTTAGTCACTGAAGCTTTCTTT CASSLQGLVTEAFF
TRBJ2-3 TRBD1 many TRBV9 TGTGCCAGCAGCGTAGGGGACAGGAACACAGATACGCAGTATTTT CASSVGDRNTDTQYF
TRBJ2-6 NA medium-sized TRBV29-1 TGCAGCGTTCGCTCTGGGGCCAACGTCCTGACTTTC CSVRSGANVLTF
TRBJ1-6 NA many TRBV27 TGTGCCAGCAGTCCCGGTGGCCCCGGAAACTCACCCCTCCACTTT CASSPGGPGNSPLHF
TRBJ1-1 NA medium-sized TRBV20-1 TGCAGTGCTTCCCTTGGGCAGTATAACACTGAAGCTTTCTTT CSASLGQYNTEAFF
TRBJ2-1 TRBD2 many TRBV5-1 TGCGCCAGCAGCTTGGGGACTAGCGGACCTTACAATGAGCAGTTCTTC CASSLGTSGPYNEQFF
TRBJ2-1 NA many TRBV12-3/TRBV12-4 TGTGCCAGCAGTTCGTCTTTCAATGAGCAGTTCTTC CASSSSFNEQFF
TRBJ2-7 NA medium-sized TRBV20-1 TGCAGTGCCATCCTTTTAGGTGGGAGCTACGAGCAGTACTTC CSAILLGGSYEQYF
TRBJ2-3 TRBD2 many TRBV9 TGTGCCAGCAGCGTAGGAGTAGCGGGAGTAGGAGATACGCAGTATTTT CASSVGVAGVGDTQYF
TRBJ1-5 NA NA TRBV7-8 TGTGCCAGCAGCTTAGAGCGGGGGGCAAGTCAGCCCCAGCATTTT CASSLERGASQPQHF
TRBJ2-3 NA many TRBV2 TGTGCCAGCACGGACAGCCGAGATACGCAGTATTTT CASTDSRDTQYF
TRBJ2-3 NA medium-sized TRBV28 TGTGCCAGCAGTGAAACCGGGGCCCCCACAGATACGCAGTATTTT CASSETGAPTDTQYF
TRBJ2-2 NA large TRBV20-1 TGCAGTGCCTTACGACTGCTAACCGGGGAGCTGTTTTTT CSALRLLTGELFF